Listed here are 31 T cell receptor beta chains from one sample, sequenced in a study of CD8 T cells in ankylosing spondylitis. TCRdb used MiXCR to reprocess the 5' RACE reads, holding one entry per CDR3 protein. The sample consists of about 300,000 distinct CDR3 sequences, 20% to 25% of them appearing once. The sequenced material came from blood, either unsorted or a sorted T cell fraction (not recorded which). These receptors were obtained from a female donor with ankylosing spondylitis or in good health (not recorded which).

The sample holds a few counts of this clonotype. V usage is TRBV12-3 or TRBV12-4 and J usage is TRBJ1-1; unclear D gene. V was clipped by 3 bases and J by 2 bases, with 13 bases between them. The CDR3 spans 15 residues. CDR3 region: CASSFSRRLNTEAFF. The CDR3, as DNA: TGTGCCAGCAGTTTTAGTCGCAGGCTAAACACTGAAGCTTTCTTT.

This clonotype appeared a single time. This CDR3 reads CASSGVTDTQYF. The CDR3 nucleotides are TGTGCCAGCAGCGGAGTCACAGATACGCAGTATTTT. The chain has TRBV7-6 and TRBJ2-3; D unresolved. Germline lookup yields CDR1 SGHVS and CDR2 FNYEAQ. V lost 5 bases and J 2 bases, leaving 5 bases between the germline ends. CDR3 length equals 12 residues.

This clonotype was found a few times. The chain couples TRBV5-1 to TRBJ1-1; no reliable D call. Germline V gene data show CDR1 as SGHRS and CDR2 as YFSETQ. Between the trimmed V and J ends, which lost 0 bases and 9 bases, there was a span of 12 bases. The length of the CDR3 is 13 residues. The CDR3 spells CASSLGYPGKAFF. The CDR3 coding sequence is TGCGCCAGCAGCTTGGGGTATCCAGGAAAAGCTTTCTTT.

V usage is TRBV6-6 and J usage is TRBJ2-7; possible D gene TRBD1, 5 bases. The germline V gene encodes CDR1 MNHNY and CDR2 SVGAGI (reference sequence). V shed 2 bases and J shed 1 base, with 6 bases lying between them. The CDR3 spans 13 residues. The CDR3 loop is CASSYDRSYEQYF. The DNA for the CDR3 is TGTGCCAGCAGTTACGACAGATCCTACGAGCAGTACTTC.

This clonotype came up a few times. The gene calls are TRBV9 and TRBJ2-4, with 9 nucleotides matching TRBD1. J gave up 1 base and V 0 bases, and 17 bases lay outside the gene matches. Germline CDR1 SGDLS, CDR2 YYNGEE. This CDR3 contains 21 residues. As DNA, the CDR3 is TGTGCCAGCAGCGTAGACCCCAACAGGGGGCCGTTTATATTGGCCAAAAACATTCAGTACTTC. This gives the protein CASSVDPNRGPFILAKNIQYF.

V and J are TRBV4-3 and TRBJ2-1; weak D call: TRBD1 (5 bases). The V and J ends lost 4 bases and 5 bases respectively, with 12 bases between them. The CDR3 contains 14 residues. Germline V lookup: CDR1 LGHNA, CDR2 YSLEER. This CDR3 is CASSPADRDNEQFF. The CDR3 DNA reads as TGCGCCAGCAGCCCCGCAGACAGAGACAATGAGCAGTTCTTC.

With regard to this clonotype: A much bigger clone sits one base away, suggesting this may be a read error. DNA for the CDR3: TGCAGCACGGTCGGGACTAGCCAGAATGAGCAGTTCTTC. Translated: CSTVGTSQNEQFF. The chain recombines TRBV29-1 with TRBJ2-1; 9 nucleotides line up with TRBD2. CDR3 length: 13 amino acids. The V and J ends lost 8 bases and 7 bases, in that order; junction bases with no gene match: 9. Looked up from germline, CDR1 is SQVTM and CDR2 is ANQGSEA.

This chain joins TRBV30 and TRBJ2-7; possible D gene TRBD1, 5 bases. V was shortened by 3 bases and J by 6 bases, with 9 bases between the two germline ends. CDR1 and CDR2 from the germline V gene are GTSNPN and SVGIG (reference sequence). This CDR3 is built from 11 residues. The CDR3 nucleotides read TGTGCCTGGAGACAGGCACGCGAGCAGTACTTC. As protein: CAWRQAREQYF. Based on the CDR3 plus reference TRBV30 and TRBJ2-7, the full variable domain is SQTIHQWPATLVQPVGSPLSLECTVEGTSNPNLYWYRQAAGRGLQLLFYSVGIGQISSEVPQNLSASRPQDRQFILSSKKLLLSDSGFYLCAWRQAREQYFGPGTRLTVT.

This clonotype was counted at least ten times. The chain employs TRBV29-1 and TRBJ2-1; TRBD2 aligns across 12 bases. Germline loops: CDR1 SQVTM, CDR2 ANQGSEA. The V segment lost 6 bases and the J segment 4 bases; nucleotides outside the gene matches: 7. The CDR3 runs to 15 residues. CDR3 coding DNA: TGCAGCGTAACCGGGACTAGCGGGCGGTACAATGAGCAGTTCTTC. Protein: CSVTGTSGRYNEQFF.

The table lists this clonotype with a few counts. The chain has TRBV20-1 and TRBJ2-2, with D unresolved. This CDR3 comprises 12 residues. The germline V gene has CDR1 DFQATT and CDR2 SNEGSKA (reference sequence). Trimming cost V 2 bases and J 7 bases, with 8 bases left between them. DNA for the CDR3: TGCAGTGCTAGACCCTTTAACGGGGAGCTGTTTTTT. Amino acids: CSARPFNGELFF.

In this sample, this clonotype turned up many times. The chain links TRBV12-3 or TRBV12-4 to TRBJ1-1; 7 bases map to TRBD1. V gave up 5 bases and J gave up 4 bases; unmatched junction bases: 1. The CDR3 extends over 12 amino acids. DNA of the CDR3: TGTGCCAGCAGTCCAGGGGGCACTGAAGCTTTCTTT. Protein: CASSPGGTEAFF.

The genes are TRBV6-1 and TRBJ2-2, with unresolved D. V lost 6 bases, J lost 1 base, and 6 bases lay in between. There are 13 residues in the CDR3. The germline CDR1 and CDR2 sequences are MNHNS and SASEGT. CDR3 in DNA: TGTGCCAGCAGCCGAAGGAACACCGGGGAGCTGTTTTTT. It translates to CASSRRNTGELFF.

This chain uses TRBV5-4 with TRBJ2-1; a weak D match, TRBD1 (5 bases). The V and J ends lost 4 bases and 8 bases respectively, with 19 bases between them. This CDR3 region has 15 residues. Looked up from germline, CDR1 is SGHNT and CDR2 is YYREEE (reference sequence). CDR3 sequence (DNA): TGTGCCAGCAGCCTGATCGGACCGTTAGGGGATGAGCAGTTCTTC. This encodes CASSLIGPLGDEQFF.

This clonotype was seen repeatedly, ten times or more. The chain couples TRBV11-3 to TRBJ1-1; tentatively, D is TRBD1 (6 bases). The CDR3 sequence is 16 residues long. The V end was cut by 2 bases, the J end by 0 bases, with 13 bases between. Germline assignment: CDR1 SGHNT and CDR2 YENEEA. The CDR3 loop reads CASSLIRQGMNTEAFF. CDR3 coding DNA: TGTGCCAGCAGCTTAATACGGCAGGGGATGAACACTGAAGCTTTCTTT.

There are a few counts of this clonotype. This chain joins TRBV2 and TRBJ2-1, with D perhaps TRBD2 (7 bases). The CDR3 runs 13 residues. Germline V gene sequence: CDR1 SNHLY, CDR2 FYNNEI. V lost 9 bases, J lost 9 bases, and 18 bases lay in between. As DNA, the CDR3 is TGTGCCAGTGGGGTAGAAGGGGGGGGTGAGCAGTTCTTC. Residues: CASGVEGGGEQFF.

The chain is built from TRBV9 and TRBJ1-2; D unclear. V was shortened by 0 bases and J by 6 bases, with 12 bases between the two germline ends. From germline, CDR1 is SGDLS and CDR2 YYNGEE. The CDR3 length is 14 residues. The DNA for the CDR3 is TGTGCCAGCAGCGTAGGTCCCGGGGTCCATGGCTACACCTTC. Protein: CASSVGPGVHGYTF.

The chain has TRBV7-8 and TRBJ2-1; the D gene is possibly TRBD2 (6 bases). The CDR3 runs to 14 residues. V lost 1 base to trimming and J lost 8 bases, with 12 bases between them. Looked up from germline, CDR1 is SGHVS and CDR2 is FQNEAQ. The CDR3 here is CASSLELARDEQFF. CDR3 nucleotides: TGTGCCAGCAGCTTAGAGCTAGCGAGGGATGAGCAGTTCTTC.

The table lists this clonotype with a few counts. V usage is TRBV4-3 and J usage is TRBJ1-6; D is unresolved. Germline values: CDR1 LGHNA, CDR2 YSLEER. V gave up 0 bases and J gave up 6 bases, with 12 bases separating them. The CDR3 contains 16 residues. The CDR3: CASSQEDPGLNSPLHF. CDR3 DNA sequence: TGCGCCAGCAGCCAAGAAGACCCGGGTCTTAATTCACCCCTCCACTTT.

The table lists this clonotype with a few counts. The V gene is TRBV20-1, the J gene TRBJ2-7; 12 positions match TRBD1. V was pared by 3 bases and J by 7 bases, with 7 bases of the junction left unmatched. CDR1 DFQATT and CDR2 SNEGSKA come from the germline V gene (reference sequence). The CDR3 loop spans 14 amino acids. CDR3 amino acids: CSARGTGGAGEQYF. CDR3 DNA sequence: TGCAGTGCTAGGGGGACAGGGGGCGCGGGGGAGCAGTACTTC.

Many counts were recorded for this clonotype. V usage is TRBV12-3 or TRBV12-4 and J usage is TRBJ2-5; D gene unclear. Trimming removed 3 bases at V and 2 bases at J, with 10 bases between. The CDR3 contains 14 residues. This chain's CDR3 is CASSLIESQETQYF. As DNA, the CDR3 is TGTGCCAGCAGTTTGATAGAGTCACAAGAGACCCAGTACTTC.

This clonotype was found many times. The gene calls are TRBV23-1 and TRBJ2-2; no reliable D call. TRBV23-1 is annotated as an ORF whose role is uncertain. The ends were cut back, 5 bases at V and 5 bases at J, with 15 bases in the middle. The CDR3 covers 15 residues. In DNA, the CDR3 is TGCGCCAGCAGTACCTTTGATGGAGAGACCGGGGAGCTGTTTTTT. Translated, it gives CASSTFDGETGELFF.

J is TRBJ2-1 and V is TRBV7-2, with 8 bases aligning to TRBD1. Germline lookup yields CDR1 SGHTA and CDR2 FQGNSA. With 5 bases clipped from V and 11 bases from J, the junction kept 11 bases outside the gene matches. The CDR3 consists of 14 residues. The CDR3 loop reads CASSPWTGRNQQFF. The CDR3 DNA is TGTGCCAGCAGCCCCTGGACAGGGAGGAATCAGCAGTTCTTC.

The V and J genes are TRBV20-1 and TRBJ1-2; 7 bases agree with TRBD1. J was trimmed by 4 bases and V by 6 bases; bases with no gene match: 14. This CDR3 has 15 residues. CDR1 and CDR2 from the germline V gene are DFQATT and SNEGSKA (reference sequence). In nucleotides, the CDR3 is TGCAGTGCGTCGAGACCTCCCCGGGACAGCTATGGCTACACCTTC. This codes for CSASRPPRDSYGYTF.

This clonotype has just a few counts. The chain has TRBV20-1 and TRBJ2-7; 8 positions match TRBD2. Germline V gene lookup returns CDR1 DFQATT and CDR2 SNEGSKA (reference sequence). V lost 2 bases, J lost 2 bases, and 11 bases stayed unmatched. The CDR3 length is 16 residues. CDR3 nucleotide sequence: TGCAGTGCTAGATTTCCCCGTAGCGGGGCCACCTACGAGCAGTACTTC. Translation gives CSARFPRSGATYEQYF.

This clonotype occurred many times. The rearrangement links TRBV13 to TRBJ1-1; D possibly corresponds to TRBD1 (6 bases). Trimming shortened V by 5 bases and J by 4 bases, and 17 bases separated the two germline ends. The CDR3 runs to 15 residues. CDR1 and CDR2 (germline): PRHDT, FYEKMQ (reference sequence). CDR3 residues: CASSPRARGSTEAFF. The CDR3 nucleotides read TGTGCCAGCAGCCCCCGGGCCAGGGGTAGCACTGAAGCTTTCTTT.

This clonotype was recorded many times. J is TRBJ1-2 and V is TRBV4-3, with a possible D match to TRBD1 (5 bases). Germline CDR1 is LGHNA and CDR2 is YSLEER. V was shortened by 4 bases and J by 6 bases, with 9 bases between the two germline ends. This CDR3 is built from 12 residues. CDR3 in amino acids: CASSLRGDGYTF. For the CDR3, the DNA is TGCGCCAGCAGCCTCCGGGGGGATGGCTACACCTTC.

The chain is built from TRBV20-1 and TRBJ2-7, with a tentative D call TRBD2 (5 bases). CDR3 length equals 15 residues. Germline assignment: CDR1 DFQATT and CDR2 SNEGSKA (reference sequence). V shed 1 base and J shed 3 bases, with 16 bases lying between them. In DNA form, the CDR3 reads TGCAGTGCTAGAGTGAGGGCCCCTGGGATCTACGAGCAGTACTTC. Its translation: CSARVRAPGIYEQYF.

The chain uses TRBV29-1 and TRBJ2-2; 11 nucleotides match TRBD2. After removal of 7 bases from V and 4 bases from J, the junction contained 14 bases not matched to a gene. Germline values: CDR1 SQVTM, CDR2 ANQGSEA. This CDR3 contains 17 residues. The CDR3 sequence: CSALRTPGLAATGELFF. In DNA form, the CDR3 reads TGCAGCGCCCTAAGGACTCCGGGACTAGCGGCCACCGGGGAGCTGTTTTTT.

This clonotype has only a few counts. The V call is TRBV27, the J call TRBJ2-5; possible D gene TRBD1, 6 bases. The CDR3 is made up of 16 amino acids. Trimming left V 8 bases short and J 1 base short, with 20 bases between. Germline CDR1 and CDR2: MNHEY and SMNVEV (reference sequence). Written as DNA, the CDR3 is TGTGCCAGCGCTCGGAACAGGGCAGGGGCCCAAGAGACCCAGTACTTC. This encodes CASARNRAGAQETQYF.

This clonotype was found a few times. V usage is TRBV12-3 or TRBV12-4 and J usage is TRBJ2-4; the D is unclear. CDR3 length: 16 amino acids. Deletions cut 6 bases from V and 0 bases from J, with 15 bases between. CDR3 sequence: CASSLLDGRAKNIQYF. CDR3 DNA sequence: TGTGCCAGCAGCCTTTTAGACGGCCGAGCCAAAAACATTCAGTACTTC.

This clonotype was counted between two and nine times. This rearrangement joins TRBV7-2 to TRBJ2-7, with D possibly TRBD1 on 9 matching bases. The CDR3 has 15 amino acids. Trimming left V 5 bases short and J 4 bases short, with 18 bases between. Germline assignment: CDR1 SGHTA and CDR2 FQGNSA. DNA for the CDR3: TGTGCCAGCAGCCGGGGGGGGACAGGGATTTACGAGCAGTACTTC. This gives the protein CASSRGGTGIYEQYF.